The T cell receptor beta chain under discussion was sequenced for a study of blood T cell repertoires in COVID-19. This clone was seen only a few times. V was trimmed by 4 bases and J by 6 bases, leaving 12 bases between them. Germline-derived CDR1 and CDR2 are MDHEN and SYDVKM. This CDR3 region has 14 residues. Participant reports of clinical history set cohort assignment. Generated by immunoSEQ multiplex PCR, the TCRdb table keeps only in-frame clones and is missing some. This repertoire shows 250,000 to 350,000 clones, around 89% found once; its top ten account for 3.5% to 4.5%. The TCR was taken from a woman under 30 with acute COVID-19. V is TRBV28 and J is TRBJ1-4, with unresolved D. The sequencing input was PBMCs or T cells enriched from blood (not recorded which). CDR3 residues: CASSYPRRDEKLFF. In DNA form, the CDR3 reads TGTGCCAGCAGTTACCCCCGTCGGGATGAAAAACTGTTTTTT.